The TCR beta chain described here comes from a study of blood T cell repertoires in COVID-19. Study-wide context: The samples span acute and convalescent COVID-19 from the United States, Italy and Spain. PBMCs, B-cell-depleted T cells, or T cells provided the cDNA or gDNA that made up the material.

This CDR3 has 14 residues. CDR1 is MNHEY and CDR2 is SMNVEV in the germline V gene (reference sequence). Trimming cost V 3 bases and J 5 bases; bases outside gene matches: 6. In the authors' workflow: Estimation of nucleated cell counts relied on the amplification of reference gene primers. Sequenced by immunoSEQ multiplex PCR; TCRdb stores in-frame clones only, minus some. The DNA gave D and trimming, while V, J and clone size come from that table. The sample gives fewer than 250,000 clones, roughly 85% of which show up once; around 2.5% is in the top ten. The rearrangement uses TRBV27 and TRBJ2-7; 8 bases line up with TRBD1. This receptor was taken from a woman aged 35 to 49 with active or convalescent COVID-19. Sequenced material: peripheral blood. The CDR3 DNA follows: TGTGCCAGCAGTTTGCAGGGGGCGGCCCACGAGCAGTACTTC. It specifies CASSLQGAAHEQYF.